This section outlines one T cell receptor beta chain sequence together with its context. Which antigen it targets is not known. Nothing much larger sits one base from this clone, and base qualities are not available. TCRbeta CDR3 regions were amplified from genomic DNA using the immunoSEQ Assay, a bias-controlled multiplex PCR. The study's own analysis went as follows. Nucleated cell counts per sample were estimated from amplification of reference gene primers within the assay. Sequence reads were collapsed and filtered to measure the absolute abundance of every unique TCRbeta CDR3 rearrangement. For each sample, productive Simpson clonality was calculated as the square root of Simpson's diversity index across productive rearrangements. TCRdb's version of the immuneACCESS table is confined to in-frame rearrangements and falls short of the full clone set. An unresolved V gene accounts for under half of the shortfall where checked; the remainder is of unknown origin. V and J calls and clone size are those listed in that table; D and trimming were worked out from the DNA. The sample table shows under 300,000 clones, and approximately 90% are seen once. The ten top clones hold 2% to 3% of the sample.

The data belong to a study of blood T cell repertoires in COVID-19 (dated by TCRdb to 2020 to 2022). Looking at the study overall: Samples covering the acute and convalescent phases of COVID-19 were provided by collaborators in the United States, Italy and Spain. Subjects who had been exposed to COVID-19, were actively infected with it, or had recovered from it provided the deeply sampled blood TCRbeta repertoires that made up the dataset. The repertoires were made available in a free public database intended to serve as a resource for research on the immune response to SARS-CoV-2. Where HLA class I and class II types were available, the types were taken from metadata supplied by the sample provider, not from assay-based typing. Samples came from the ongoing ImmuneRACE study (first 160 participants) plus 1,254 subjects from 6 global collaborators. The material from the prospective study consisted of cDNA or gDNA derived from T cells, B-cell-depleted T cells, or PBMCs. A de-identified subject ID, COVID-19 status, age in years and sex were almost always included in the sample metadata.

What the authors observed across the whole study: The amount of clinical and demographic metadata varied by source and participant and was provided uncurated.

Participants in the prospective study were enrolled through a virtual design, were aged roughly 18 to 100 years, and lived in roughly 24 United States geographic areas. To assign participants to cohorts, the prospective study relied on clinical history that participants themselves reported in a screening survey and a study questionnaire. Mobile phlebotomists in the prospective study collected whole blood, serum and a nasopharyngeal or oropharyngeal swab from every participant. Over an approximately 2-month period, participants in the prospective study had the option of providing additional blood draws and questionnaires. Blood samples from the prospective study were shipped frozen or at room temperature prior to DNA extraction. Reading the germline V gene gives CDR1 SGHTA and CDR2 FQGNSA. Cut back by 5 bases and 1 base, the V and J ends lie 8 bases apart. From the cysteine up to the phenylalanine, the CDR3 has a length of 13 residues. The DNA shown is the 39-base CDR3, in frame from base 1.

The chain is assembled from TRBV7-2 and TRBJ1-1; a weak D assignment points to TRBD1 (5 bases agree). The receptor's source is a woman aged 40 to 55 with acute COVID-19. The source material was PBMCs or T cells enriched from blood (not recorded which). The encoded CDR3 is CASSIDRNTEAFF. The DNA sequence is given as TGTGCCAGCAGCATAGACAGGAACACTGAAGCTTTCTTT.